The 24 T cell receptor beta chains below all came from one sample that was sequenced in a study of cytomegalovirus exposure and HLA in healthy donors. 13 Jbeta primers and 60 Vbeta primers were used for the PCR. Generated by immunoSEQ multiplex PCR, the TCRdb table keeps only in-frame clones and is missing some. The sample consists of some 160,000 clones, about 78% of them appearing once. Sequencing was done on a sample of PBMCs. The origin of the receptors is a male donor in good health and CMV-seronegative.

The CDR3 sequence is CASSQDAGGTEAFF. CDR3 nucleotide sequence: TGTGCCAGCAGCCAAGATGCAGGGGGCACTGAAGCTTTCTTT. The chain joins TRBV4-2 to TRBJ1-1, with 7 bases matching TRBD1. The CDR3 loop spans 14 amino acids. CDR1 is LGHNA and CDR2 is YNFKEQ in the germline V gene. With 0 bases clipped from V and 4 bases from J, the junction kept 2 bases outside the gene matches.

This clone was recorded only once. J is TRBJ2-1 and V is TRBV5-6; a weak D match, TRBD2 (6 bases). V gave up 4 bases and J gave up 8 bases, with 13 bases separating them. The CDR3 totals 13 residues. Germline values: CDR1 SGHDT, CDR2 YYEEEE. DNA of the CDR3: TGTGCCAGCAGCATTGTGACGGGGGATGAGCAGTTCTTC. Translation: CASSIVTGDEQFF.

The chain has TRBV10-3 and TRBJ2-3; weak D call: TRBD2 (6 bases). The CDR3 spans 14 residues. Germline-derived CDR1 and CDR2 are ENHRY and SYGVKD. V was shortened by 3 bases and J by 0 bases, with 7 bases between the two germline ends. The CDR3 DNA is TGTGCCATCAGTGACAGCGGGAGCACAGATACGCAGTATTTT. Translating it yields CAISDSGSTDTQYF.

The chain joins TRBV9 to TRBJ1-2, with unresolved D. Per the germline V gene, CDR1 is SGDLS and CDR2 is YYNGEE. Trimming took 4 bases from V and 3 from J, leaving 13 bases between them. This CDR3 spans 14 amino acids. DNA for the CDR3: TGTGCCAGCAGCCCCGGGGAAACCTACTATGGCTACACCTTC. It specifies CASSPGETYYGYTF.

The V and J genes are TRBV28 and TRBJ2-7; D may be TRBD1 (5 bases). Germline V CDR1 and CDR2: MDHEN, SYDVKM. The CDR3 spans 15 residues. The V end was cut by 3 bases, the J end by 2 bases, with 14 bases between. The CDR3 loop is CASSFMAGRAYEQYF. For the CDR3, the DNA is TGTGCCAGCAGTTTTATGGCAGGGCGAGCCTACGAGCAGTACTTC.

V gene TRBV9 combines with J gene TRBJ2-3, with TRBD2 matching over 14 bases. With 4 bases clipped from V and 4 bases from J, the junction kept 8 bases outside the gene matches. CDR1 and CDR2 (germline): SGDLS, YYNGEE. The CDR3 runs 17 residues. CDR3 sequence (DNA): TGTGCCAGCAGCCCCCTGGGGACTAGCGGGAGTGCAGATACGCAGTATTTT. Translating it yields CASSPLGTSGSADTQYF. The complete variable domain, with remaining parts taken from reference TRBV9 and TRBJ2-3, reads DSGVTQTPKHLITATGQRVTLRCSPRSGDLSVYWYQQSLDQGLQFLIQYYNGEERAKGNILERFSAQQFPDLHSELNLSSLELGDSALYFCASSPLGTSGSADTQYFGPGTRLTVL.

This rearrangement joins TRBV19 to TRBJ1-5; TRBD1 matches 7 bases. The CDR3 sequence is 14 residues long. Germline loops: CDR1 LNHDA, CDR2 SQIVND (reference sequence). The J segment lost 7 bases and the V segment lost 5 bases, leaving 8 bases of the junction unmatched. The CDR3 reads CASSSSGGKQPQHF. The CDR3 nucleotides read TGTGCCAGTAGTTCCTCAGGGGGAAAACAGCCCCAGCATTTT.

The V call is TRBV6-6, the J call TRBJ1-4; a weak D match, TRBD1 (6 bases). The germline V and J ends were trimmed by 3 bases and 7 bases, with 15 bases remaining between them. The CDR3 runs to 15 residues. Germline V gene lookup returns CDR1 MNHNY and CDR2 SVGAGI (reference sequence). The CDR3 region is CASSYTGGGGEKLFF. As DNA, the CDR3 is TGTGCCAGCAGTTATACGGGGGGCGGCGGTGAAAAACTGTTTTTT.

The J gene is TRBJ1-2, the V gene TRBV6-1; D might be TRBD1 (5 bases). In germline, CDR1 is MNHNS, CDR2 SASEGT. The germline V and J ends were trimmed by 3 bases and 2 bases, with 7 bases remaining between them. This CDR3 is built from 13 residues. The DNA for the CDR3 is TGTGCCAGCAGTGAGGACAAGAACTATGGCTACACCTTC. Translated, it gives CASSEDKNYGYTF.

The chain joins TRBV7-6 to TRBJ2-7, with TRBD1 matching over 10 bases. This CDR3 region has 15 residues. Germline loops: CDR1 SGHVS, CDR2 FNYEAQ. V dropped 1 base and J dropped 5; count of bases not matched to a gene: 5. DNA for the CDR3: TGTGCCAGCAGCTTAGTGGGGACAGGGGCGGACGAGCAGTACTTC. This encodes CASSLVGTGADEQYF.

Of note for this clone: A junction boundary mismatches the germline segment, possibly from a read error. This chain uses TRBV7-9 with TRBJ2-4; 10 bases fit TRBD2. The CDR3 loop spans 15 amino acids. The germline V gene encodes CDR1 SEHNR and CDR2 FQNEAQ (reference sequence). The CDR3 coding sequence is TGTTCCAGCAGCTCGACAGCGGGAGGGCAGGACATTCAGTACTTC. Protein: CSSSSTAGGQDIQYF.

CDR3 in amino acids: CASSTGTETSPLHF. The CDR3 region has the DNA TGTGCCAGCAGTACCGGGACAGAAACTTCACCCCTCCACTTT. The rearrangement joins TRBV6-1 to TRBJ1-6; 7 bases fit TRBD1. The germline V gene encodes CDR1 MNHNS and CDR2 SASEGT. The CDR3 has 14 residues. V was clipped by 5 bases and J by 9 bases; unmatched bases: 7.

This clone was seen just once. At one of its ends the junction is not consistent with the germline gene, which may arise from a read error. The chain employs TRBV6-6 and TRBJ1-2, with 7 nucleotides matching TRBD1. The CDR3 has 13 amino acids. Germline CDR1 and CDR2: MNHNY and SVGAGI (reference sequence). DNA of the CDR3: TGTGCCAGCCTTTCGGGACAGAGCTATGTCTACACCTTC. Encoded protein: CASLSGQSYVYTF.

The V gene is TRBV7-2, the J gene TRBJ2-7; 10 bases map to TRBD2. The CDR3 runs 15 residues. V lost 7 bases, J lost 5 bases, and 11 bases stayed unmatched. Germline loops: CDR1 SGHTA, CDR2 FQGNSA. In nucleotides, the CDR3 is TGTGCCAGCACCAAAGAAGCGGGAGGGCTGGACGAGCAGTACTTC. It yields the protein CASTKEAGGLDEQYF.

As concerns this clone: This is likely an artifact of a read error, given a far larger clone one base away. Other DNA sequences in the same sample also yield this CDR3. The V gene is TRBV5-1, the J gene TRBJ1-5, with D tentatively TRBD1 (6 bases). V was pared by 1 base and J by 5 bases, with 13 bases between. The CDR3 is 15 amino acids. Germline CDR1 and CDR2: SGHRS and YFSETQ. CDR3 sequence: CASSLRWGRDQPQHF. The CDR3 nucleotides are TGCGCCAGCAGCTTGCGTTGGGGGCGAGATCAGCCCCAGCATTTT.

This clone has more than one count but fewer than ten. The chain links TRBV11-2 to TRBJ2-7; the D is unclear. The V gene lost 5 bases and the J gene lost 0 bases, with 14 bases spanning the gap. CDR3 length: 15 amino acids. Germline V gives CDR1 SGHAT, CDR2 FQNNGV. The CDR3 bases are TGTGCCAGCAGCCCCGTGGCAGGAATCTCCTACGAGCAGTACTTC. It is translated as CASSPVAGISYEQYF. Using reference TRBV11-2 and TRBJ2-7 for the parts outside the CDR3, the full variable domain is EAGVAQSPRYKIIEKRQSVAFWCNPISGHATLYWYQQILGQGPKLLIQFQNNGVVDDSQLPKDRFSAERLKGVDSTLKIQPAKLEDSAVYLCASSPVAGISYEQYFGPGTRLTVT.

The chain is built from TRBV9 and TRBJ1-6; the match to TRBD1 covers 7 bases. This CDR3 has 16 residues. Trimming cost V 0 bases and J 4 bases; bases outside gene matches: 4. Germline V gives CDR1 SGDLS, CDR2 YYNGEE. CDR3 coding DNA: TGTGCCAGCAGCGTAGAGGCAGGGGGTTATAATTCACCCCTCCACTTT. It codes for CASSVEAGGYNSPLHF.

CDR3 sequence: CASRAPGQSYEQYF. In nucleotides, the CDR3 is TGTGCCAGCAGAGCACCGGGACAGTCCTACGAGCAGTACTTC. The chain carries TRBV25-1 and TRBJ2-7, with TRBD1 identical over 7 bases. This CDR3 has 14 amino acids. Germline CDR1 is MGHDK and CDR2 is SYGVNS. The ends lost 6 bases at V and 1 base at J; junction bases unmatched: 6.

V is TRBV6-4 and J is TRBJ2-1, with 8 nucleotides matching TRBD1. V was pared by 2 bases and J by 0 bases, with 0 bases of the junction left unmatched. The CDR3 has 15 amino acids. CDR1 is MRHNA, CDR2 SNTAGT, per germline. CDR3 nucleotide sequence: TGTGCCAGCAGTGACACAGGGGGCTCCTACAATGAGCAGTTCTTC. This codes for CASSDTGGSYNEQFF.

J is TRBJ1-1 and V is TRBV2; D unclear. The V gene lost 8 bases and the J gene lost 0 bases, with 16 bases spanning the gap. CDR3 length: 15 amino acids. Per germline, CDR1 SNHLY and CDR2 FYNNEI. This CDR3 is CASVLGRRMNTEAFF. CDR3 sequence (DNA): TGTGCCAGCGTACTAGGGAGGAGGATGAACACTGAAGCTTTCTTT.

The V and J genes are TRBV7-8 and TRBJ2-1; tentative D call: TRBD2 (6 bases). This CDR3 spans 14 amino acids. V was clipped by 5 bases and J by 7 bases, with 15 bases between them. Germline lookup yields CDR1 SGHVS and CDR2 FQNEAQ. Here the CDR3 DNA reads TGTGCCAGCAGCCTACGGGGAGGCTATAATGAGCAGTTCTTC. It encodes CASSLRGGYNEQFF.

The CDR3 spells CAIGEQGGETQYF. CDR3 nucleotides: TGTGCCATCGGGGAACAGGGTGGGGAGACCCAGTACTTC. The chain couples TRBV10-3 to TRBJ2-5; D possibly corresponds to TRBD1 (6 bases). Looked up from germline, CDR1 is ENHRY and CDR2 is SYGVKD. The V end was cut by 8 bases, the J end by 5 bases, with 15 bases between. The CDR3 has 13 amino acids.

The rearrangement links TRBV11-3 to TRBJ1-6; D gene unclear. CDR3 size: 13 residues. In germline, CDR1 is SGHNT, CDR2 YENEEA. V was clipped by 3 bases and J by 10 bases, with 10 bases between them. Written as DNA, the CDR3 is TGTGCCAGCAGCTTCGGCGAGGAGTCACCCCTCCACTTT. Its translation is CASSFGEESPLHF. The full variable domain, in which reference TRBV11-3 and TRBJ1-6 provide the parts outside the CDR3, is EAGVVQSPRYKIIEKKQPVAFWCNPISGHNTLYWYLQNLGQGPELLIRYENEEAVDDSQLPKDRFSAERLKGVDSTLKIQPAELGDSAVYLCASSFGEESPLHFGNGTRLTVT.

This chain links TRBV9 with TRBJ2-7; TRBD2 might be the D (5 bases). This CDR3 has 13 residues. V was trimmed by 3 bases and J by 5 bases, leaving 12 bases between them. Germline V gene lookup returns CDR1 SGDLS and CDR2 YYNGEE. CDR3 sequence reads: CASSARTGNEQYF. DNA for the CDR3: TGTGCCAGCAGCGCCCGGACGGGGAACGAGCAGTACTTC. The full variable domain, with the rest looked up from reference TRBV9 and TRBJ2-7, is DSGVTQTPKHLITATGQRVTLRCSPRSGDLSVYWYQQSLDQGLQFLIQYYNGEERAKGNILERFSAQQFPDLHSELNLSSLELGDSALYFCASSARTGNEQYFGPGTRLTVT.